These 31 T cell receptor beta chains share one sample of origin, sequenced in a study of Tregs in tolerant kidney transplant recipients. TCRdb's copy holds only in-frame clones and misses some; the assay was immunoSEQ multiplex PCR. The table has about 69,000 clones, 70% to 90% seen once. The sequenced sample was CD4+ T cells from blood, obtained before the transplant. All receptors derive from a human donor who received a combined kidney and bone marrow transplant.

The chain is built from TRBV6-6 and TRBJ1-4; 7 nucleotides agree with TRBD1. The germline gives CDR1 MNHNY, CDR2 SVGAGI (reference sequence). The junction had 7 bases not matched to a gene; V was cut back by 7 bases and J by 8 bases. The length of the CDR3 is 13 residues. CDR3 coding DNA: TGTGCCAGCAAAAACAGGGGTGGAGAAAAACTGTTTTTT. It is translated as CASKNRGGEKLFF.

The CDR3 DNA sequence: TGTGCCAGCAGCTTGAGAGATGACTATGGCTACACCTTC. Residues: CASSLRDDYGYTF. This chain connects TRBV7-9 to TRBJ1-2; D unresolved. The CDR3 covers 13 residues. V was cut by 3 bases and J by 3 bases, with 8 bases left in between. The germline gives CDR1 SEHNR, CDR2 FQNEAQ (reference sequence).

This rearrangement joins TRBV9 to TRBJ1-4, with D unclear. V lost 0 bases and J lost 5, with 11 bases in between. The CDR3 is 15 amino acids. Germline V gene data show CDR1 as SGDLS and CDR2 as YYNGEE. The CDR3 DNA is TGTGCCAGCAGCGTAGCTGGCCAGTTAAATGAAAAACTGTTTTTT. The encoded protein is CASSVAGQLNEKLFF.

V gene TRBV5-1 combines with J gene TRBJ2-7; 9 positions agree with TRBD1. The CDR3 has 15 amino acids. The V and J ends lost 5 bases and 3 bases, in that order; junction bases with no gene match: 9. Per the germline V gene, CDR1 is SGHRS and CDR2 is YFSETQ. This chain's CDR3 is CASSFLDRGVYEQYF. CDR3 coding DNA: TGCGCCAGCAGTTTCCTAGACAGGGGGGTCTACGAGCAGTACTTC. Complete variable domain (other parts from reference TRBV5-1 and TRBJ2-7): KAGVTQTPRYLIKTRGQQVTLSCSPISGHRSVSWYQQTPGQGLQFLFEYFSETQRNKGNFPGRFSGRQFSNSRSEMNVSTLELGDSALYLCASSFLDRGVYEQYFGPGTRLTVT.

The chain combines TRBV4-2 with TRBJ2-7; 9 bases agree with TRBD2. Germline CDR1 and CDR2: LGHNA and YNFKEQ. The CDR3 length is 18 residues. J gave up 2 bases and V 1 base, and 12 bases lay outside the gene matches. The CDR3 loop is CASSQGGWGASGTYEQYF. The CDR3 nucleotides are TGTGCCAGCAGCCAAGGGGGGTGGGGGGCTAGCGGGACCTACGAGCAGTACTTC.

This clone has just one count. This chain links TRBV15 with TRBJ1-3, with D possibly TRBD1 on 5 matching bases. The CDR3 contains 15 residues. Germline CDR1 and CDR2: LNHNV and YYDKDF (reference sequence). V was clipped by 0 bases and J by 2 bases, with 8 bases between them. DNA of the CDR3: TGTGCCACCAGCAGAGATTTGGGGCCTGGAAACACCATATATTTT. Its protein is CATSRDLGPGNTIYF.

The chain has TRBV28 and TRBJ1-5; possibly TRBD1 for D (5 bases). The CDR3 is made up of 16 amino acids. Per germline, CDR1 MDHEN and CDR2 SYDVKM. Between the trimmed V and J ends, which lost 6 bases and 3 bases, there was a span of 18 bases. CDR3 nucleotides: TGTGCCAGCAGGCTTACAGGTGTCCGGTTCAATCAGCCCCAGCATTTT. Protein sequence: CASRLTGVRFNQPQHF.

The chain couples TRBV10-3 to TRBJ1-5, with D hard to call. Germline V gene lookup returns CDR1 ENHRY and CDR2 SYGVKD. The length of the CDR3 is 15 residues. The ends were cut back, 10 bases at V and 0 bases at J, with 16 bases in the middle. CDR3 sequence: CATAAGYDSNQPQHF. As DNA, the CDR3 is TGTGCCACCGCTGCCGGGTATGATAGCAATCAGCCCCAGCATTTT.

The chain employs TRBV19 and TRBJ1-2; tentative D call: TRBD1 (6 bases). CDR1 is LNHDA and CDR2 is SQIVND in the germline V gene (reference sequence). The V and J ends lost 5 bases and 0 bases respectively, with 13 bases between them. The CDR3 length is 15 residues. In nucleotides, the CDR3 is TGTGCCAGTAGTGTCGGGACACATACTAACTATGGCTACACCTTC. Protein: CASSVGTHTNYGYTF. Full variable domain (rest looked up from reference TRBV19 and TRBJ1-2): DGGITQSPKYLFRKEGQNVTLSCEQNLNHDAMYWYRQDPGQGLRLIYYSQIVNDFQKGDIAEGYSVSREKKESFPLTVTSAQKNPTAFYLCASSVGTHTNYGYTFGSGTRLTVV.

This clone has a handful of counts. This chain's CDR3 is CASRVYRGGQPQHF. As DNA, the CDR3 is TGTGCCAGCAGGGTATACAGGGGTGGTCAGCCCCAGCATTTT. The gene calls are TRBV28 and TRBJ1-5, with 7 nucleotides matching TRBD1. In germline, CDR1 is MDHEN, CDR2 SYDVKM. This CDR3 has 14 amino acids. V lost 6 bases, J lost 6 bases, and 8 bases stayed unmatched.

This sequence joins TRBV5-4 and TRBJ1-1, with 10 positions matching TRBD1. Germline V gene sequence: CDR1 SGHNT, CDR2 YYREEE (reference sequence). The CDR3 spans 15 residues. V lost 1 base, J lost 5 bases, and 5 bases stayed unmatched. CDR3 coding DNA: TGTGCCAGCAGCTTGAAGGACAGGGGGAGGACTGAAGCTTTCTTT. Translated: CASSLKDRGRTEAFF.

This sequence joins TRBV7-9 and TRBJ2-7, with 7 bases fitting TRBD1. CDR3 length: 14 amino acids. The ends lost 5 bases at V and 4 bases at J; junction bases unmatched: 8. CDR1 SEHNR and CDR2 FQNEAQ come from the germline V gene (reference sequence). The CDR3 DNA is TGTGCCAGCAGCGCCCAGACAGGGAGTTACGAGCAGTACTTC. The encoded protein is CASSAQTGSYEQYF.

V and J are TRBV6-1 and TRBJ1-5; D remains ambiguous. V was pared by 6 bases and J by 4 bases, with 16 bases between. Germline V gene sequence: CDR1 MNHNS, CDR2 SASEGT. This CDR3 comprises 15 residues. CDR3 in amino acids: CASRDISGGNQPQHF. The CDR3 bases are TGTGCCAGCAGAGACATTTCGGGAGGTAATCAGCCCCAGCATTTT.

This chain joins TRBV5-1 and TRBJ1-4, with 7 nucleotides matching TRBD1. V dropped 9 bases and J dropped 5; count of bases not matched to a gene: 10. This CDR3 has 14 residues. CDR1 is SGHRS and CDR2 is YFSETQ in the germline V gene. This CDR3 reads CATRDSRPNEKLFF. The DNA for the CDR3 is TGCGCCACCCGGGACAGCAGACCCAATGAAAAACTGTTTTTT.

In this sample, this clone turned up a few times. The genes are TRBV10-3 and TRBJ2-1; 9 nucleotides agree with TRBD1. After removal of 1 base from V and 7 bases from J, the junction contained 2 bases not matched to a gene. Germline CDR1 and CDR2: ENHRY and SYGVKD. This CDR3 comprises 14 residues. As DNA, the CDR3 is TGTGCCATCAGTGAGTACGGACAGGGGAATGAGCAGTTCTTC. Protein product: CAISEYGQGNEQFF.

The V gene is TRBV6-5, the J gene TRBJ1-1, with D perhaps TRBD1 (6 bases). Germline V gene data show CDR1 as MNHEY and CDR2 as SVGAGI. The ends were cut back, 7 bases at V and 1 base at J, with 13 bases in the middle. The CDR3 sequence is 14 residues long. CDR3 region: CASKLQGTNTEAFF. DNA for the CDR3: TGTGCCAGCAAATTACAGGGAACGAACACTGAAGCTTTCTTT.

The V and J genes are TRBV11-2 and TRBJ2-2, with D perhaps matching TRBD2 (6 bases). V shed 4 bases and J shed 3 bases, with 12 bases lying between them. The CDR3 is 15 residues long. Germline CDR1 is SGHAT and CDR2 is FQNNGV. This chain's CDR3 is CASSYTGSYTGELFF. CDR3 coding DNA: TGTGCCAGCAGCTACACCGGGAGCTACACCGGGGAGCTGTTTTTT.

The V call is TRBV7-9, the J call TRBJ2-7, with D hard to call. The CDR3 length is 14 residues. Germline V gene data show CDR1 as SEHNR and CDR2 as FQNEAQ (reference sequence). The V gene lost 1 base and the J gene lost 0 bases, with 7 bases spanning the gap. The CDR3 protein is CASSLGQSSYEQYF. In nucleotides, the CDR3 is TGTGCCAGCAGCTTAGGACAAAGCTCCTACGAGCAGTACTTC.

V is TRBV9 and J is TRBJ2-5, with D possibly matching TRBD2 (6 bases). Trimming took off 3 bases at V and 1 base at J, with 7 bases between the two ends. This CDR3 is built from 13 residues. Germline V gene lookup returns CDR1 SGDLS and CDR2 YYNGEE. The CDR3 spells CASSAGVQETQYF. For the CDR3, the DNA is TGTGCCAGCAGCGCGGGAGTCCAAGAGACCCAGTACTTC.

The chain is built from TRBV7-3 and TRBJ2-1; 9 nucleotides align to TRBD2. Germline V gene lookup returns CDR1 SGHTA and CDR2 FQGTGA. The ends lost 5 bases at V and 7 bases at J; junction bases unmatched: 6. This CDR3 is built from 14 residues. Here the CDR3 DNA reads TGTGCCAGCAGCGCGGGAGGGCCTTCGAATGAGCAGTTCTTC. Its translation is CASSAGGPSNEQFF.

The gene calls are TRBV5-1 and TRBJ2-5, with a tentative D call TRBD1 (6 bases). The CDR3 length is 15 residues. Germline values: CDR1 SGHRS, CDR2 YFSETQ. Trimming took off 2 bases at V and 4 bases at J, with 15 bases between the two ends. The CDR3: CASSFQGLIGETQYF. CDR3 DNA sequence: TGCGCCAGCAGCTTCCAGGGGCTGATTGGAGAGACCCAGTACTTC.

J is TRBJ1-4 and V is TRBV7-6; possible D gene TRBD1, 6 bases. Trimming removed 5 bases at V and 4 bases at J, with 29 bases between. The CDR3 extends over 20 amino acids. Germline lookup yields CDR1 SGHVS and CDR2 FNYEAQ. CDR3 DNA sequence: TGTGCCAGCAGCGGCAGGTCCAGAGAGAGAGGGGGGGACCTTAATGAAAAACTGTTTTTT. Translating it yields CASSGRSRERGGDLNEKLFF.

The V gene is TRBV23-1, the J gene TRBJ2-7; no reliable D call. TRBV23-1 is designated an ORF whose function remains uncertain. The CDR3 length is 10 residues. Here the CDR3 reads CPPQTYEQYF. The DNA of the CDR3 is TGCCCCCCACAGACCTACGAGCAGTACTTC.

This clone appeared once. This sequence joins TRBV7-2 and TRBJ2-7; TRBD1 is a possible D gene (5 bases). The V end was cut by 3 bases, the J end by 6 bases, with 12 bases between. This CDR3 is built from 13 residues. Germline values: CDR1 SGHTA, CDR2 FQGNSA. The CDR3 protein is CASSLSSRGEQYF. CDR3 sequence (DNA): TGTGCCAGCAGCTTGTCCTCTAGGGGCGAGCAGTACTTC.

J is TRBJ1-1 and V is TRBV6-6; D gene ambiguous. Germline-derived CDR1 and CDR2 are MNHNY and SVGAGI (reference sequence). The CDR3 totals 13 residues. Trimming left V 5 bases short and J 5 bases short, with 12 bases between. The CDR3 here is CASSPGVFTEAFF. The CDR3 DNA is TGTGCCAGCAGTCCCGGAGTTTTTACTGAAGCTTTCTTT.

This chain links TRBV5-8 with TRBJ1-3, with D uncertain. With 4 bases removed from V and 9 bases from J, the gap between germline ends came to 14 bases. The CDR3 is 13 amino acids. Germline assignment: CDR1 SGHTS and CDR2 YDEGEE. CDR3 nucleotide sequence: TGTGCCAGCAGCCTTCGGTGGGCGGGCACCATATATTTT. It codes for CASSLRWAGTIYF.

V usage is TRBV30 and J usage is TRBJ1-2, with 7 bases fitting TRBD1. Germline values: CDR1 GTSNPN, CDR2 SVGIG (reference sequence). The J segment lost 4 bases and the V segment lost 2 bases, leaving 22 bases of the junction unmatched. The CDR3 length is 19 residues. The CDR3 here is CAWSKGTAPTHSSSYGYTF. In DNA, the CDR3 is TGTGCCTGGAGTAAGGGGACAGCACCGACCCATTCATCATCCTATGGCTACACCTTC. The variable domain in full, with the rest retrieved from reference TRBV30 and TRBJ1-2, is SQTIHQWPATLVQPVGSPLSLECTVEGTSNPNLYWYRQAAGRGLQLLFYSVGIGQISSEVPQNLSASRPQDRQFILSSKKLLLSDSGFYLCAWSKGTAPTHSSSYGYTFGSGTRLTVV.

This chain uses TRBV15 with TRBJ1-4, with D possibly matching TRBD1 (5 bases). The germline V gene encodes CDR1 LNHNV and CDR2 YYDKDF (reference sequence). The length of the CDR3 is 15 residues. V lost 0 bases, J lost 5 bases, and 10 bases lay in between. CDR3 region: CATSRETAKNEKLFF. DNA of the CDR3: TGTGCCACCAGCAGAGAGACAGCAAAGAATGAAAAACTGTTTTTT.

The rearrangement links TRBV18 to TRBJ2-7; perhaps TRBD2 as D (6 bases). V lost 6 bases and J 2 bases, leaving 14 bases between the germline ends. Germline V lookup: CDR1 KGHSH, CDR2 LQKENI. The CDR3 extends over 14 amino acids. The CDR3 protein is CASSEGLQAYEQYF. Here the CDR3 DNA reads TGTGCCAGCTCCGAGGGACTTCAGGCCTACGAGCAGTACTTC.

V usage is TRBV7-3 and J usage is TRBJ2-7; TRBD1 matches at 8 bases. The CDR3 contains 13 residues. From germline, CDR1 is SGHTA and CDR2 FQGTGA. The V segment lost 6 bases and the J segment 7 bases; nucleotides outside the gene matches: 8. The CDR3 nucleotides read TGTGCCAGCAGTCTGGACAGGGCGGGGGAGCAGTACTTC. It is translated as CASSLDRAGEQYF.

The CDR3 protein is CASSVQGRDTQYF. The CDR3 DNA reads TGCGCCAGCAGTGTGCAGGGGCGGGATACGCAGTATTTT. The chain is built from TRBV10-2 and TRBJ2-3; possibly TRBD1 for D (6 bases). The CDR3 is 13 amino acids. Trimming took 4 bases from V and 6 from J, leaving 11 bases between them. The germline V gene has CDR1 WSHSY and CDR2 SAAADI.